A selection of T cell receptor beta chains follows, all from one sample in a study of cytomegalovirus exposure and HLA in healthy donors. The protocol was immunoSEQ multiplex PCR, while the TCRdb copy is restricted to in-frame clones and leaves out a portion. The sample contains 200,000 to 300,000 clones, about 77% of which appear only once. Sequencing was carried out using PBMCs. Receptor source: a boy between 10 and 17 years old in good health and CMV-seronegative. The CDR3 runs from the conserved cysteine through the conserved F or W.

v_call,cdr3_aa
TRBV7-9,CASSPRRELWNEQFF
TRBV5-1,CASSHWTGTASTDTQYF
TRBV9,CASSVYGGTGTEAFF
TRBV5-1,CASSEGQNTGELFF
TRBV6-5,CASRGTGDYYGYTF
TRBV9,CASSVDPSLNTEAFF
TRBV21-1,CASSKERGTTDTQYF
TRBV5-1,CASSLAKRNADRGGNEQFF
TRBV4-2,CASSRTGSDYGYTF
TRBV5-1,CASSRSGPSYEQYF
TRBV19,CASSILAGGEANYGYTF
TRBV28,CASRAGGGDTIYF
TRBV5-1,CASSLDTGGWEQYF
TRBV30,CAWRTRDRPSEQYF
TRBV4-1,CASSQDSLAGVNNEQFF
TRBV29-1,CSVERLQGRTDTQYF
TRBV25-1,CASSGDRHTGANVLTF
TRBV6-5,CASSSPGLRFEQYF
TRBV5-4,CASSSQGYNEQFF
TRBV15,CATSRESGGANNEQFF
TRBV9,CASSVGVAGGRSNEQFF
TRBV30,CAWRLAGGYGYTF
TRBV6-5,CASSYARDSNEKLFF
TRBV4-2,CASSQGGGGEQFF
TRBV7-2,CASSWSGTRRYEQYF
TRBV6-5,CASSYALGLPGGYTF
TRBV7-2,CASSPGQGSYNEQFF
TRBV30,CACLTGVSYNEQFF
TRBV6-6,CASSYSGSGETQYF
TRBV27,CASSHQARLEQYF
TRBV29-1,CSVEDPPLVTQYF
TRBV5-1,CASSLLQNNYGYTF
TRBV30,CAWSRQGAGGDAEAFF